Below are 17 T cell receptor beta chains sequenced from a single sample in a study of human T cells and chemical hapten exposure. The sample's time point: patch test 2, 6 weeks after DPC sensitization. Specified treatment: therapeutic diphenylcyclopropenone sensitization with weekly scalp DPC. Each CDR3 protein gets one entry after TCRdb re-called the RACE reads with MiXCR. This table holds over 130,000 distinct CDR3 sequences, approximately 10% found once. The input for sequencing was whole blood, taken in connection with sensitization to the hapten diphenylcyclopropenone (DPC). These receptors were taken from a woman aged 45-60 years with alopecia areata. Some clones in this sample may be carry-over from other donors' samples.

This sequence joins TRBV14 and TRBJ1-2; D is unresolved. V dropped 0 bases and J dropped 4 bases, with 9 bases sitting between them. This CDR3 spans 14 amino acids. CDR1 and CDR2 (germline): SGHDN, FVKESK. CDR3 residues: CASSQDSSPYGYTF. The CDR3 region has the DNA TGTGCCAGCAGCCAAGACAGTTCTCCCTATGGCTACACCTTC.

The chain recombines TRBV30 with TRBJ2-7, with no clear D. CDR1 and CDR2 (germline): GTSNPN, SVGIG (reference sequence). This CDR3 is 12 amino acids long. Trimming took off 3 bases at V and 3 bases at J, with 9 bases between the two ends. In DNA form, the CDR3 reads TGTGCCTGGAGGGGTGACATCTACGAGCAGTACTTC. Translated, it gives CAWRGDIYEQYF. Based on the CDR3 plus reference TRBV30 and TRBJ2-7, the full variable domain is SQTIHQWPATLVQPVGSPLSLECTVEGTSNPNLYWYRQAAGRGLQLLFYSVGIGQISSEVPQNLSASRPQDRQFILSSKKLLLSDSGFYLCAWRGDIYEQYFGPGTRLTVT.

This clonotype has at least ten counts. The chain links TRBV5-1 to TRBJ2-4, with TRBD1 matching over 12 bases. The V gene end was trimmed by 4 bases and the J gene end by 8 bases; junction bases not matched to a gene: 7. The CDR3 runs 15 residues. Germline assignment: CDR1 SGHRS and CDR2 YFSETQ. The chain's CDR3 is CASSLGTGGWDIQYF. The CDR3 DNA reads TGCGCCAGCAGCCTTGGGACAGGGGGCTGGGACATTCAGTACTTC.

This clonotype was counted ten times or more. This chain uses TRBV27 with TRBJ1-2, with D possibly being TRBD1 (6 bases). The CDR3 totals 13 residues. Germline V gene lookup returns CDR1 MNHEY and CDR2 SMNVEV (reference sequence). The germline V and J ends were trimmed by 2 bases and 4 bases, with 8 bases remaining between them. The CDR3 spells CASSLGGSYGYTF. The CDR3 DNA sequence: TGTGCCAGCAGTTTAGGGGGCTCCTATGGCTACACCTTC.

The chain combines TRBV6-2 or TRBV6-3 with TRBJ2-2; no reliable D call. With 2 bases removed from V and 6 bases from J, the gap between germline ends came to 13 bases. The germline V gene encodes CDR1 MNHEY and CDR2 SVGEGT. CDR3 size: 15 residues. The CDR3 coding sequence is TGTGCCAGCAGTTACAGGGCTAGGAGTGCCGGGGAGCTGTTTTTT. This encodes CASSYRARSAGELFF.

This chain uses TRBV5-6 with TRBJ2-2, with D perhaps matching TRBD1 (5 bases). The CDR3 loop spans 16 amino acids. The germline V and J ends were trimmed by 1 base and 6 bases, with 16 bases remaining between them. Germline CDR1 is SGHDT and CDR2 is YYEEEE. CDR3 nucleotides: TGTGCCAGCAGCTTGAGGCCAGGGTCATTGCCCGGGGAGCTGTTTTTT. Protein: CASSLRPGSLPGELFF.

This clonotype was observed at least ten times. The V and J genes are TRBV23-1 and TRBJ2-7, with 7 bases lining up with TRBD2. TRBV23-1 is classed as an ORF, of uncertain function. Trimming took 0 bases from V and 2 from J; bases not matched to a gene: 1. The CDR3 runs 14 residues. The CDR3 spells CASSQSGGTYEQYF. CDR3 sequence (DNA): TGCGCCAGCAGTCAATCGGGAGGGACCTACGAGCAGTACTTC.

The J gene is TRBJ2-6, the V gene TRBV28; no firm D call. This CDR3 is built from 18 residues. V lost 5 bases and J 2 bases, leaving 19 bases between the germline ends. Germline CDR1 reads MDHEN; CDR2 reads SYDVKM. Here the CDR3 DNA reads TGTGCCAGCAGTCCACCCTCGGGTTTCGGAGCTGGGGCCAACGTCCTGACTTTC. Its translation is CASSPPSGFGAGANVLTF.

The J gene is TRBJ2-1, the V gene TRBV7-3, with 14 bases that match TRBD2. Germline V gene data show CDR1 as SGHTA and CDR2 as FQGTGA. J lost 8 bases, V lost 1 base, and 4 bases had no gene match. The length of the CDR3 is 16 residues. This CDR3 is CASSLIPGLAGDEQFF. CDR3 coding DNA: TGTGCCAGCAGCTTAATACCGGGACTAGCGGGAGATGAGCAGTTCTTC.

The rearrangement joins TRBV10-1 to TRBJ2-2, with 7 bases fitting TRBD2. Germline CDR1 reads WNHNN; CDR2 reads SYGVQD (reference sequence). V was clipped by 4 bases and J by 3 bases; unmatched bases: 8. The CDR3 is made up of 16 amino acids. The CDR3 DNA reads TGCGCCAGCAGTGCTGGCGGGAGACAGTACACCGGGGAGCTGTTTTTT. Protein: CASSAGGRQYTGELFF.

This clonotype appeared many times. The rearrangement joins TRBV2 to TRBJ2-4, with TRBD2 matching 10 bases. Germline trimming cut 7 bases from V and 0 bases from J; bases unmatched to any gene: 3. Germline-derived CDR1 and CDR2 are SNHLY and FYNNEI. There are 15 residues in the CDR3. CDR3 protein: CASKSGRVAKNIQYF. CDR3 DNA: TGTGCCAGCAAAAGCGGGAGGGTAGCCAAAAACATTCAGTACTTC.

This clonotype was seen more than once but under ten times. This chain connects TRBV7-2 to TRBJ2-7, with 7 bases fitting TRBD2. This CDR3 is built from 14 residues. The ends lost 5 bases at V and 5 bases at J; junction bases unmatched: 9. Germline loops: CDR1 SGHTA, CDR2 FQGNSA. This CDR3 is CASSPRDYLHEQYF. In DNA, the CDR3 is TGTGCCAGCAGCCCCCGGGACTACCTCCACGAGCAGTACTTC.

This clonotype was counted many times. The CDR3 region is CASSLLAGVGEQYF. In nucleotides, the CDR3 is TGTGCCAGCAGTTTGTTAGCGGGAGTGGGGGAGCAGTACTTC. V is TRBV27 and J is TRBJ2-7, with 9 nucleotides matching TRBD2. The CDR3 covers 14 residues. The V gene end was trimmed by 3 bases and the J gene end by 7 bases; junction bases not matched to a gene: 7. Germline V gives CDR1 MNHEY, CDR2 SMNVEV (reference sequence).

The chain employs TRBV29-1 and TRBJ2-1, with D perhaps matching TRBD2 (6 bases). Trimming removed 6 bases at V and 5 bases at J, with 14 bases between. CDR3 size: 13 residues. Looked up from germline, CDR1 is SQVTM and CDR2 is ANQGSEA. The CDR3 DNA follows: TGCAGCGTGGACCCGGGACTGCACAATGAGCAGTTCTTC. Protein product: CSVDPGLHNEQFF.

This clonotype was detected ten times or more. The chain is built from TRBV12-3 or TRBV12-4 and TRBJ2-7; TRBD2 aligns across 11 bases. With 6 bases clipped from V and 5 bases from J, the junction kept 3 bases outside the gene matches. The CDR3 has 13 residues. CDR3 coding DNA: TGTGCCAGCAGACTAGCGGGAGTCCACGAGCAGTACTTC. Encoded protein: CASRLAGVHEQYF.

This clonotype was counted ten times or more. This chain links TRBV29-1 with TRBJ2-1, with D maybe TRBD2 (5 bases). Trimming took off 3 bases at V and 4 bases at J, with 13 bases between the two ends. This CDR3 comprises 14 residues. Germline CDR1 SQVTM, CDR2 ANQGSEA. The CDR3 nucleotides read TGCAGCGTTGATCCCAGCGGTCTGTACAATGAGCAGTTCTTC. This translates into CSVDPSGLYNEQFF.

This clonotype occurred a few times. This chain connects TRBV20-1 to TRBJ2-7; unclear D gene. V lost 6 bases, J lost 3 bases, and 15 bases lay in between. The CDR3 runs 13 residues. CDR1 DFQATT and CDR2 SNEGSKA come from the germline V gene (reference sequence). The CDR3 sequence is CSAPRASDYEQYF. The DNA of the CDR3 is TGCAGTGCACCTCGGGCCAGCGACTACGAGCAGTACTTC.